This is a list of T cell receptor beta chains from one sample in a study of blood T cell repertoires in COVID-19. TCRdb keeps only in-frame clones here, not all; method: immunoSEQ multiplex PCR. The repertoire includes just over 90,000 clones, 75% to 90% of them detected once, and over 15% sits in the top ten. Source material: peripheral blood. All receptors derive from a woman older than 75 with acute or convalescent COVID-19. Both conserved end residues are part of each CDR3.

cdr3_length v_call cdr3_aa
13 TRBV18 CASSLLASETQYF
17 TRBV5-5 CASDFKLTGILTGELFF
17 TRBV7-9 CAGLGLAGANPYNEQFF
13 TRBV14 CASSRGQIYGYTF
16 TRBV7-2 CASSLGGTTSTDTQYF
14 TRBV11-1 CASRKGSRNTEAFF
15 TRBV5-1 CASSLQGGSNQPQHF
13 TRBV7-8 CASSQDPGQPQHF
13 TRBV28 CASIRQRGQPQHF
15 TRBV6-1 CASSSRDRGTYGYTF
14 TRBV7-9 CASSLVQGAHGYTF
16 TRBV19 CASSGPRGGTRETQYF
13 TRBV30 CAWSVQSGGEQYF
15 TRBV19 CASSIKGVSNQPQHF
17 TRBV23-1 CASWAPNTGASSYEQYF
14 TRBV3-1/TRBV3-2 CASSLQGESYEQYF
14 TRBV6-5 CASGSRGSNQPQHF
15 TRBV5-4 CASSLSSPGVEKLFF
16 TRBV1 CTSSQETSPGSYEQYF
17 TRBV9 CASSQTLRIGGDYGYTF
13 TRBV9 CASSVGHTTEAFF
15 TRBV5-1 CASSARGDPYNEQFF
14 TRBV10-2 CASRETVINSPLHF
15 TRBV27 CASSLMTGVDYGYTF
13 TRBV18 CASSRTGNYGYTF
15 TRBV6-5 CASRGGGTNTGELFF
18 TRBV6-2/TRBV6-3 CASSYSLRGGAPGNTIYF
14 TRBV19 CASRTGTAYYGYTF
17 TRBV7-9 CASSRTSGGANTGELFF
15 TRBV11-2 CASQSSRGLDSPLHF
15 TRBV2 CASIGRRKAKNIQYF